This record concerns one T cell receptor (beta chain) sequence. No antigen is known for it. This sample stems from a study of cytomegalovirus exposure and HLA in healthy donors. Study details: The same platform used for the approximately 670 first-cohort repertoires was also used for the 90 to 150 validation repertoires, as a later analysis reported.

The germline gives CDR1 SNHLY, CDR2 FYNNEI. V lost 1 base, J lost 5 bases, and 5 bases stayed unmatched. The CDR3 has 17 residues. Study outcomes and limitations: It was approximately 160 TCR beta chains that were listed as cytomegalovirus-associated. Rarity characterized most TCR sequences, yet some public TCRs appeared in many donors. Reported results showed that the classifier diagnosed cytomegalovirus status with high specificity and sensitivity.

Libraries were prepared by immunoSEQ multiplex PCR; TCRdb keeps only in-frame clonotypes and omits some of them. The top ten clones hold around 3% of a sample with around 150,000 clones, about 88% of them seen once. This clonotype was obtained from a young man in good health and CMV-seronegative. The sequenced sample consisted of PBMCs. This chain connects TRBV2 to TRBJ2-5; 15 nucleotides agree with TRBD2. CDR3 region: CASSEGTSGRAGETQYF. For the CDR3, the DNA is TGTGCCAGCAGTGAAGGGACTAGCGGGAGGGCCGGGGAGACCCAGTACTTC.